These T cell receptor beta chains were read from a single sample in a study of response to subunit inactivated influenza vaccine. Via MiXCR, TCRdb re-called the RT-PCR reads, giving one row per CDR3 protein. The sample has about 540,000 distinct CDR3 sequences, roughly 25% seen once. This same sample was also taken into another study, of T cells expressing NK-cell markers.

This sample comprised CD4+ T cells sorted from PBMCs, obtained roughly 12 days after vaccination. The receptors here all came from a man aged 50 to 59 who received an inactivated influenza vaccine. Both conserved end residues are part of each CDR3. Fields, in order: D gene, J gene, clone size, CDR3 length, V gene, CDR3 DNA, CDR3 protein. A D gene is named only where the DNA matches it firmly. The size field is filled for only some rows; it gives once, few, many or a size class.

d_gene: TRBD1
j_gene: TRBJ2-3
abundance: .
len: 15
v_gene: TRBV7-2
CDR3nt: TGCGCCAGCAGGGGCCAGGGACAGGGGACAGATACGCAGTATTTT
CDR3aa: CASRGQGQGTDTQYF

d_gene: TRBD2
j_gene: TRBJ2-5
abundance: .
len: 15
v_gene: TRBV12-3/TRBV12-4
CDR3nt: TGTGCCAGCAGTTTCGCGGGGGGCGGGGGAGAGACCCAGTACTTC
CDR3aa: CASSFAGGGGETQYF

d_gene: .
j_gene: TRBJ2-7
abundance: few
len: 14
v_gene: TRBV7-6
CDR3nt: TGTGCCAGCAGCTTAGGGACATTAAAAAACGAGCAGTACTTC
CDR3aa: CASSLGTLKNEQYF

d_gene: .
j_gene: TRBJ2-2
abundance: few
len: 15
v_gene: TRBV5-1
CDR3nt: TGCGCCAGCAGCTCTGGTATGGGGGAGTACGGGGAGCTGTTTTTT
CDR3aa: CASSSGMGEYGELFF

d_gene: .
j_gene: TRBJ2-5
abundance: .
len: 15
v_gene: TRBV4-2
CDR3nt: TGTGCCAGCAGACCCTGGCAGGGTTCAGAAGAGACCCAGTACTTC
CDR3aa: CASRPWQGSEETQYF

d_gene: TRBD1
j_gene: TRBJ1-5
abundance: .
len: 11
v_gene: TRBV20-1
CDR3nt: TGCAGTGCTGGACAGGATCAGCCCCAGCATTTT
CDR3aa: CSAGQDQPQHF

d_gene: TRBD2
j_gene: TRBJ2-1
abundance: few
len: 16
v_gene: TRBV7-2
CDR3nt: TGTGCCAGCAGCTTAGCCCCCGGCGGGGGGTTGAATGAGCAGTTCTTC
CDR3aa: CASSLAPGGGLNEQFF

d_gene: .
j_gene: TRBJ2-7
abundance: .
len: 12
v_gene: TRBV29-1
CDR3nt: TGCAGCGTTCGACAGTCCACCTACGAGCAGTACTTC
CDR3aa: CSVRQSTYEQYF

d_gene: .
j_gene: TRBJ1-1
abundance: .
len: 14
v_gene: TRBV13
CDR3nt: TGTGCCAGCACCCCCCGGGGGCGTTTAGCTGAAGCTTTCTTT
CDR3aa: CASTPRGRLAEAFF

d_gene: .
j_gene: TRBJ2-1
abundance: few
len: 15
v_gene: TRBV5-6
CDR3nt: TGTGCCAGCAGCTTGCCCCTGGTGGGGGTCAATGAGCAGTTCTTC
CDR3aa: CASSLPLVGVNEQFF

d_gene: .
j_gene: TRBJ2-3
abundance: .
len: 10
v_gene: TRBV29-1
CDR3nt: TGCAGGGAAGATGTGACTGCGCAGTATTTT
CDR3aa: CREDVTAQYF

d_gene: .
j_gene: TRBJ2-1
abundance: .
len: 15
v_gene: TRBV18
CDR3nt: TGTGCCAGCTCACCATCATGGGGGGCGTACAATGAGCAGTTCTTC
CDR3aa: CASSPSWGAYNEQFF

d_gene: TRBD1
j_gene: TRBJ2-2
abundance: few
len: 14
v_gene: TRBV11-3
CDR3nt: TGTGCCAGCAGCTCCAGGACAGGGGGTCGGGAGCTGTTTTTT
CDR3aa: CASSSRTGGRELFF

d_gene: .
j_gene: TRBJ2-7
abundance: .
len: 21
v_gene: TRBV21-1
CDR3nt: TGTGCCAGCAGCCTCACAAACCAAGGGCGGGACATCCCTTGGAGACTCTACGAGCAGTACTTC
CDR3aa: CASSLTNQGRDIPWRLYEQYF

d_gene: TRBD2
j_gene: TRBJ2-5
abundance: .
len: 17
v_gene: TRBV3-1
CDR3nt: TGTGCCAGCAGCCAAGAAATAGCGGGGGGCTGGGGAGAGACCCAGTACTTC
CDR3aa: CASSQEIAGGWGETQYF

d_gene: TRBD1
j_gene: TRBJ2-1
abundance: many
len: 17
v_gene: TRBV5-1
CDR3nt: TGCGCCAGCAGCCGGACAGGGGGGCAAAGGCCCTACAATGAGCAGTTCTTC
CDR3aa: CASSRTGGQRPYNEQFF

d_gene: .
j_gene: TRBJ2-7
abundance: .
len: 10
v_gene: TRBV2
CDR3nt: TGTGCCAGCAGACTCGACGGGCAGTACTTC
CDR3aa: CASRLDGQYF

d_gene: .
j_gene: TRBJ2-7
abundance: .
len: 13
v_gene: TRBV24-1
CDR3nt: TGTGCCACCAGTGGGGCGGCATCCTACGAGCAGTACTTC
CDR3aa: CATSGAASYEQYF

d_gene: .
j_gene: TRBJ2-7
abundance: many
len: 14
v_gene: TRBV6-2/TRBV6-3
CDR3nt: TGTGCCAGCAGTCGATCTGGACGGGACTACGAGCAGTACTTC
CDR3aa: CASSRSGRDYEQYF

d_gene: TRBD1
j_gene: TRBJ2-6
abundance: .
len: 17
v_gene: TRBV4-2
CDR3nt: TGTGCCAGCAGCCAAGGGCAGGGGGTCTCTGGGGCCAACGTCCTGACTTTC
CDR3aa: CASSQGQGVSGANVLTF

d_gene: TRBD2
j_gene: TRBJ2-1
abundance: .
len: 19
v_gene: TRBV7-8
CDR3nt: TGTGCCAGCAGCCCCTCACGCCCCGGGACTAGCGTCCCTCACAATGAGCAGTTCTTC
CDR3aa: CASSPSRPGTSVPHNEQFF

d_gene: TRBD2
j_gene: TRBJ2-3
abundance: .
len: 15
v_gene: TRBV6-4
CDR3nt: TGTGCCAGCAGTGAATCTACTAGCGCTGGAGATACGCAGTATTTT
CDR3aa: CASSESTSAGDTQYF